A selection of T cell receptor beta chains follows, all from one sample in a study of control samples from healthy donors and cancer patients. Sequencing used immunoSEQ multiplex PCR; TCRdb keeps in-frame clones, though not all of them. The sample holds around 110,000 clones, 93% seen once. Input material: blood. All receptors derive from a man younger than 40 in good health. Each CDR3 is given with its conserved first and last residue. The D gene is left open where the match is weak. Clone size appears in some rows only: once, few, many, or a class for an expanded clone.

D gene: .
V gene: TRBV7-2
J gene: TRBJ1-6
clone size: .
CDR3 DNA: TGTGCCAGCAGCTTAGAACCAAGACCCCTCCACTTT
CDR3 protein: CASSLEPRPLHF

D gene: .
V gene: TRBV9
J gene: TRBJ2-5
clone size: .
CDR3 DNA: TGTGCCAGCAGCGTAGGAGTGTCGCCGGCCCAAGAGACCCAGTACTTC
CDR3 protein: CASSVGVSPAQETQYF

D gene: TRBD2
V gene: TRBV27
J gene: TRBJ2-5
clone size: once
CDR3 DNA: TGTGCCAGCAGTTTAGGAGCGGGGGGTAAGGGGACCCAGTACTTC
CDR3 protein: CASSLGAGGKGTQYF

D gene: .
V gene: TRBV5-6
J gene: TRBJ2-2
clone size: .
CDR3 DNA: TGTGCCACCAGCAGCGGCACCGGGGAGCTGTTTTTT
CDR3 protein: CATSSGTGELFF

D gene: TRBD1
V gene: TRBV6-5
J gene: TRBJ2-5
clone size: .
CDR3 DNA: TGTGCCAGCCAGGACAGGGGGCTTCAAGAGACCCAGTACTTC
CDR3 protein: CASQDRGLQETQYF

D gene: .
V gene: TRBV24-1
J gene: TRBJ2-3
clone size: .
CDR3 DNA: TGTGCCACCAGTGATTCCAGCATCACAGATACGCAGTATTTT
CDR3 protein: CATSDSSITDTQYF

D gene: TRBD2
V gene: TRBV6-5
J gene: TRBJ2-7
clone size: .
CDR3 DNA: TGTGCCAGCATCAGGACCCGGGGGGGGAACGAGCAGTACTTC
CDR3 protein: CASIRTRGGNEQYF

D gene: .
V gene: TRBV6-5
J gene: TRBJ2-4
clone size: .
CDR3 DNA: TGTGCCAGCAGTTCCGCAGGGGCCGCCAAAAACATTCAGTACTTC
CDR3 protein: CASSSAGAAKNIQYF

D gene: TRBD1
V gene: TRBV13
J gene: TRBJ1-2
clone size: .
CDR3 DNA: TGTGCCAGCAGCCAAGAACAGGGGAGGAGAAATGGCTACACCTTC
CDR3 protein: CASSQEQGRRNGYTF

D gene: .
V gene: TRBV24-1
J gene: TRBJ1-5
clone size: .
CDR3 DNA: TGTGCCACCAGTGCCTCCTCTTATAGCAATCAGCCCCAGCATTTT
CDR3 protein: CATSASSYSNQPQHF

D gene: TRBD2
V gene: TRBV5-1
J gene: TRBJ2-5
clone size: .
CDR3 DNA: TGCGCCAGCAGCGTCCTGTCACTAGCGGGGGGGGAGACCCAGTACTTC
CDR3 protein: CASSVLSLAGGETQYF

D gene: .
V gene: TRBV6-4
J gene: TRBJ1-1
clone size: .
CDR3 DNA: TGTGCCAGCAGTGAGTCGGCGAGCACTGAAGCTTTCTTT
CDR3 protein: CASSESASTEAFF

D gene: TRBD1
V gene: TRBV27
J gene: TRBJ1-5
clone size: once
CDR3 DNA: TGTGCCAGCCGACACAGGGGGCGCAATCAGCCCCAGCATTTT
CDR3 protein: CASRHRGRNQPQHF

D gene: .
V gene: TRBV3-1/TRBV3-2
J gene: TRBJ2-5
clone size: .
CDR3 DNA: TGTGCCACCAAATCTCGGCTGGAGACCCAGTACTTC
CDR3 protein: CATKSRLETQYF

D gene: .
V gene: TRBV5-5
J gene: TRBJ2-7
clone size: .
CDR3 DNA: TGTGCCAGCAGCTTGGATATTTGGGGGGCCTTTGGGTACGAGCAGTACTTC
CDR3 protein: CASSLDIWGAFGYEQYF

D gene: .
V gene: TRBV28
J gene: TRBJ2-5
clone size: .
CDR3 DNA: TGTGCCAGCAGCCCACAAGAGACCCAGTACTTC
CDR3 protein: CASSPQETQYF

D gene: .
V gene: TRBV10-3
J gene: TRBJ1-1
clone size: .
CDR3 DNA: TGTGCCATCAGTGAGCCGAGGGCTCCTGAAGCTTTCTTT
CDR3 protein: CAISEPRAPEAFF

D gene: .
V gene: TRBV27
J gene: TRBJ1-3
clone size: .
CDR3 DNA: TGTGCCAGCAGTCGAGGCCCGGACTCTGGAAACACCATATATTTT
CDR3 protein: CASSRGPDSGNTIYF